Below are 9 T cell receptor beta chains sequenced from a single sample in a study of breast tumors, draining lymph nodes, adjacent tissues. TCRdb passed the multiplex PCR reads through MiXCR, listing each CDR3 protein once. Of 17,000 or so distinct CDR3 sequences listed, 63% were seen once; the top ten hold more than 15%. The sample was tumor-adjacent breast tissue. These receptors were collected from a female donor with breast cancer. Some clones in this sample may be carry-over from other donors' samples.

This clonotype was seen a handful of times. Without the conserved terminal phenylalanine or tryptophan, this CDR3 likely stems from a read error. The chain is built from TRBV29-1 and TRBJ2-5; tentative D call: TRBD2 (6 bases). Germline V lookup: CDR1 SQVTM, CDR2 ANQGSEA. The V end was cut by 5 bases, the J end by 5 bases, with 30 bases between. The CDR3 is made up of 18 amino acids. Here the CDR3 reads CSVLPYEGLNLVTETQYL. The CDR3 DNA reads as TGCAGCGTTCTGCCCTATGAAGGACTAAACCTCGTTACGGAGACCCAGTACCTC.

By share, this clonotype ranks as medium-sized. The rearrangement links TRBV11-2 to TRBJ2-7; a weak D match, TRBD1 (6 bases). The length of the CDR3 is 14 residues. V was shortened by 5 bases and J by 2 bases, with 13 bases between the two germline ends. Looked up from germline, CDR1 is SGHAT and CDR2 is FQNNGV. Here the CDR3 DNA reads TGTGCCAGCAGCCAGGGACACGCGACCTACGAGCAGTACTTC. Translation gives CASSQGHATYEQYF.

V and J are TRBV2 and TRBJ2-7; 7 bases are shared with TRBD2. The V and J ends lost 2 bases and 6 bases, in that order; junction bases with no gene match: 1. This CDR3 is built from 12 residues. From germline, CDR1 is SNHLY and CDR2 FYNNEI. CDR3 DNA: TGTGCCAGCAGTGAACTAGCGGTCGAGCAGTACTTC. Its protein is CASSELAVEQYF.

This clonotype was seen repeatedly, ten times or more. This may come from a read error, since a much larger clone is one base off. This chain connects TRBV6-1 to TRBJ2-3; D remains unclear. The germline V and J ends were trimmed by 9 bases and 4 bases, with 14 bases remaining between them. The germline V gene has CDR1 MNHNS and CDR2 SASEGT. This CDR3 region has 13 residues. CDR3 in DNA: TGTGCCAGTGAGCACTGGAACTCAGATACGCAGTATTTT. This codes for CASEHWNSDTQYF.

This sequence joins TRBV2 and TRBJ2-7; D is possibly TRBD1 (6 bases). The CDR3 runs 14 residues. V was trimmed by 9 bases and J by 1 base, leaving 16 bases between them. CDR1 SNHLY and CDR2 FYNNEI come from the germline V gene. The CDR3 sequence is CASWGRAKSYEQYF. CDR3 nucleotide sequence: TGTGCCAGTTGGGGGCGGGCCAAATCCTACGAGCAGTACTTC. Full variable domain (remainder filled in from reference TRBV2 and TRBJ2-7): EPEVTQTPSHQVTQMGQEVILRCVPISNHLYFYWYRQILGQKVEFLVSFYNNEISEKSEIFDDQFSVERPDGSNFTLKIRSTKLEDSAMYFCASWGRAKSYEQYFGPGTRLTVT.

Relative to its sample, this clonotype is medium-sized. V usage is TRBV2 and J usage is TRBJ1-2, with 8 positions matching TRBD1. In germline, CDR1 is SNHLY, CDR2 FYNNEI. The length of the CDR3 is 14 residues. Unmatched junction bases numbered 8, after V lost 3 bases and J lost 8 bases. The CDR3 DNA reads TGTGCCAGCAGTGATGGGCAGGGGGCGCAAGGCTACACCTTC. This codes for CASSDGQGAQGYTF. Supplemented by reference TRBV2 and TRBJ1-2, the full variable domain reads EPEVTQTPSHQVTQMGQEVILRCVPISNHLYFYWYRQILGQKVEFLVSFYNNEISEKSEIFDDQFSVERPDGSNFTLKIRSTKLEDSAMYFCASSDGQGAQGYTFGSGTRLTVV.

By its share, this clonotype is medium-sized. The genes are TRBV7-2 and TRBJ2-7, with D maybe TRBD2 (5 bases). V lost 2 bases and J 3 bases, leaving 11 bases between the germline ends. Germline CDR1 reads SGHTA; CDR2 reads FQGNSA. The CDR3 extends over 14 amino acids. The CDR3 region has the DNA TGTGCCAGCAGCTTAAAAACGGGATACTACGAGCAGTACGTC. This sequence encodes CASSLKTGYYEQYV.

The rearrangement links TRBV5-1 to TRBJ2-3, with 13 bases fitting TRBD2. The junction had 1 base not matched to a gene; V was cut back by 2 bases and J by 4 bases. This CDR3 has 15 amino acids. CDR1 and CDR2 from the germline V gene are SGHRS and YFSETQ. CDR3 sequence (DNA): TGCGCCAGCAGCTTACTAGCGGGGGGGCCAGATACGCAGTATTTT. Its protein product is CASSLLAGGPDTQYF.

The chain has TRBV29-1 and TRBJ1-2; 7 nucleotides line up with TRBD1. V shed 4 bases, J shed 1 base, and the junction held 3 bases outside the gene matches. CDR1 is SQVTM and CDR2 is ANQGSEA in the germline V gene. The CDR3 is 13 amino acids. The CDR3 coding sequence is TGCAGCGTTGGGGACAGCGTTAACTATGGCTACACCTTC. This encodes CSVGDSVNYGYTF.